The 7 T cell receptor beta chains listed next were all sequenced from one sample in a study of OX40 agonist ivuxolimab in advanced cancers. Here immunoSEQ multiplex PCR was the method, and the copy in TCRdb shows in-frame clones only, minus some. This sample has tens of thousands of clones; around 82% occur once, and the top ten carry about 4.8%. The specimen was CD4+ or CD8+ T cells sorted from blood, collected in a trial of the OX40 agonist ivuxolimab. The receptors derive from an adult with an advanced solid tumor such as melanoma, head and neck, liver or kidney cancer.

This chain links TRBV6-1 with TRBJ2-1; D is possibly TRBD2 (5 bases). This CDR3 contains 12 residues. Germline loops: CDR1 MNHNS, CDR2 SASEGT. Between the trimmed V and J ends, which lost 6 bases and 4 bases, there was a span of 7 bases. In DNA, the CDR3 is TGTGCCAGCAGGAGAGGGTACAATGAGCAGTTCTTC. Translated: CASRRGYNEQFF.

V is TRBV29-1 and J is TRBJ2-5, with D hard to call. Looked up from germline, CDR1 is SQVTM and CDR2 is ANQGSEA. V lost 4 bases to trimming and J lost 5 bases, with 5 bases between them. The CDR3 has 10 amino acids. CDR3 sequence: CSVVGETQYF. DNA of the CDR3: TGCAGCGTTGTAGGGGAGACCCAGTACTTC.

The CDR3 sequence is CASSLWGQGGSPLHF. DNA for the CDR3: TGTGCCAGCAGCCTGTGGGGACAGGGAGGTTCACCCCTCCACTTT. The rearrangement links TRBV2 to TRBJ1-6, with 9 bases lining up with TRBD1. The germline CDR1 and CDR2 sequences are SNHLY and FYNNEI. Trimming cost V 6 bases and J 9 bases; bases outside gene matches: 9. This CDR3 has 15 amino acids.

The chain combines TRBV7-9 with TRBJ2-2; TRBD1 matches at 9 bases. The ends lost 6 bases at V and 4 bases at J; junction bases unmatched: 3. The CDR3 runs to 14 residues. Looked up from germline, CDR1 is SEHNR and CDR2 is FQNEAQ (reference sequence). The CDR3 DNA follows: TGTGCCAGCAGAACGACAGGGGGCACCGGGGAGCTGTTTTTT. This sequence encodes CASRTTGGTGELFF.

This clone was counted only a few times. The chain has TRBV5-1 and TRBJ1-1, with D possibly being TRBD1 (5 bases). The V gene's germline CDR1 is SGHRS and CDR2 YFSETQ. Trimming shortened V by 1 base and J by 1 base, and 8 bases separated the two germline ends. The CDR3 runs 14 residues. CDR3 region: CASSLPGGNTEAFF. The CDR3 coding sequence is TGCGCCAGCAGCTTGCCGGGGGGGAACACTGAAGCTTTCTTT.

This clone was found a few times. The chain couples TRBV7-2 to TRBJ1-2; D is perhaps TRBD1 (5 bases). Germline V gives CDR1 SGHTA, CDR2 FQGNSA. The CDR3 consists of 15 residues. The V gene lost 5 bases and the J gene lost 4 bases, with 17 bases spanning the gap. Here the CDR3 DNA reads TGTGCCAGCAGCCAGCCCGGCAGGGAGGTCTATGGCTACACCTTC. It codes for CASSQPGREVYGYTF.

V gene TRBV18 combines with J gene TRBJ2-3, with TRBD2 identical over 9 bases. Trimming took 2 bases from V and 1 from J; bases not matched to a gene: 7. Germline CDR1 KGHSH, CDR2 LQKENI. This CDR3 has 17 residues. CDR3 nucleotides: TGTGCCAGCTCACCAGTTAAATCTAGCGGGGGCACAGATACGCAGTATTTT. Its translation: CASSPVKSSGGTDTQYF.